One T cell receptor beta chain is described in this entry. Its antigen is still unknown. Per-base qualities were not stored, and no clone one base away is much larger. For repertoire sequencing, TCR beta CDR3 regions were amplified from RNA transcripts. The first round of RT-PCR was done with HTBI primers and the Qiagen OneStep RT-PCR kit, and was followed by a second round of multiplex PCR, then size selection and purification. The libraries underwent paired-end sequencing with 100 bp reads on an Illumina HiSeq2000. On the authors' methods: Reads were processed with SOAPnuke, discarding reads with adapters, uncalled bases, mean Phred below 15, or no exact constant-primer or identifier match. High-quality paired reads were merged with COPE v1.2.5. Each unique nucleotide sequence was defined as a clonotype, and clonotypes were aligned to IMGT TRB V, D and J references with MiTCR v1.1. The analysis was limited to V-J combinations with a frequency above 0.0001, which together covered approximately 99% of repertoires. For each V-J combination, a TCR clonal expansion and chaos score was defined as the ratio of F50 clonal expansion to chaos observed in the TCRdist matrix. Features were reduced by Welch's t-statistics and random forest to about a dozen V-J combinations, which fed a naive Bayes classifier. The similarity between thyroid and blood repertoires was quantified using the Morisita-Horn index. TCRdb itself trimmed the public reads at Q25 with fastp, ran MiXCR and retained productive beta chains. Entries are consolidated by CDR3 protein sequence, retaining the most common genes and DNA. These V and J calls rely on TCRdb rather than the paper's analysis. The sample table holds about 220,000 distinct CDR3 sequences, of which roughly 21% were seen once. The leading ten clones occupy roughly 45% of the sample.

The CDR3 spans 11 residues, from the cysteine through the phenylalanine. Only the CDR3 region is kept as DNA, spanning 33 bases read in frame from base 1. V and J lose 8 bases and 5 bases, and a span of 9 bases separates them. This entry is derived from a study of Graves' ophthalmopathy and Graves' hyperthyroidism (dated by TCRdb to 2016 to 2019). Broadly, across the study: Peripheral blood was collected before any treatment was given, at the time of initial diagnosis. A discovery set of 100 or so patients (43 ophthalmopathy, 57 stable hyperthyroidism) was enrolled to explore V-J signatures distinguishing ophthalmopathy from hyperthyroidism. For training and testing, the roughly 93 patients in the discovery cohort were randomly divided in a 7:3 ratio. The study used TCR beta repertoire signatures to distinguish Graves' ophthalmopathy from Graves' hyperthyroidism and to predict progression to ophthalmopathy. Following sample collection, hyperthyroidism patients were given methimazole at a starting dose of 30 mg daily, and ophthalmopathy patients were given high-dose intravenous methylprednisolone. In total, 120 to 150 blood samples were TCR-sequenced: approximately 42 ophthalmopathy, over 70 hyperthyroidism and 17 hyperthyroidism-to-ophthalmopathy patients. In roughly six hyperthyroidism patients, the T-cell repertoires found in thyroid tissue were compared with those found in blood. For independent validation, a separate cohort was made up of around 18 hyperthyroidism patients plus 17 patients who later progressed from hyperthyroidism to ophthalmopathy. Beyond this particular receptor, the publication reports: No statistical method was used to predetermine the sample size, and group allocation was not hidden from the investigators. Most of the expanded thyroid clonotypes with a frequency above 0.001 were also detected in blood, and it was suggested that the thyroid immune response may be reflected by blood repertoires. In cross-validation, the 13-signature model distinguished ophthalmopathy from stable hyperthyroidism with approximately 88% sensitivity and roughly 81% specificity, and in the test set the corresponding values were approximately 79% and 70%. In validation, the model predicted ophthalmopathy progression with roughly 68% sensitivity and approximately 78% specificity; about a dozen predicted patients were CT-confirmed with GO in a median of approximately six months.

Ophthalmopathy patients were characterized by moderately to severely active disease, a Clinical Activity Score of at least 3, a NOSPECS grade of at least 4, and a disease duration under 3 months. Anyone with other autoimmune diseases, uncontrolled infections, pregnancy or lactation was excluded from the study. Diagnosis was based on clinical symptoms, serum thyroxine, TRAb, thyroid ultrasound and orbital computed tomography. Ficoll-Paque density gradient centrifugation was used to isolate PBMCs from about 10 ml of fresh peripheral blood. Total RNA was extracted using Trizol reagent, and RNA quality was checked on an Agilent 2100 Bioanalyzer.

The receptor was derived from a woman aged 45-65 years with Graves' ophthalmopathy. Donor details come from another sample of the same person, matched by shared clones. Recombination connected TRBV12-3 or TRBV12-4 to TRBJ2-5; TRBD2 is perhaps the D gene, given 5 matching bases. The sample was peripheral blood. The nucleotide sequence reads as follows: TGTGCCAGCCGACGGAGGGAGACCCAGTACTTC. It encodes CASRRRETQYF.